The 3 T cell receptor beta chains below all came from one sample that was sequenced in a study of cytomegalovirus exposure and HLA in healthy donors. Primers included in the PCR were 60 Vbeta and 13 Jbeta primers. This table comes from immunoSEQ multiplex PCR, and its TCRdb copy is limited to in-frame clones, with some not included. The data contain about 190,000 clones, over 75% of them seen just once; the ten biggest clones take up 3.5% to 4%. Sample: PBMCs. Receptors were obtained from a man aged 50-59 years in good health and CMV-seronegative.

This rearrangement joins TRBV7-2 to TRBJ2-3; TRBD1 matches at 11 bases. Germline lookup yields CDR1 SGHTA and CDR2 FQGNSA. The CDR3 is made up of 16 amino acids. V trimming: 2 bases; J trimming: 3 bases; junction bases outside the gene matches: 4. Here the CDR3 DNA reads TGTGCCAGCAGCTTAACCGGGACAGGGGGAACAGATACGCAGTATTTT. This gives the protein CASSLTGTGGTDTQYF.

In DNA, the CDR3 is TGTGCCAGCAGCTGGACCGGGACAGGGAGTTGGACAGATACGCAGTATTTT. Translation: CASSWTGTGSWTDTQYF. The chain couples TRBV7-6 to TRBJ2-3, with 9 positions matching TRBD1. V trimming: 4 bases; J trimming: 3 bases; junction bases outside the gene matches: 11. Germline V gives CDR1 SGHVS, CDR2 FNYEAQ. The CDR3 is 17 amino acids.

This sequence joins TRBV7-9 and TRBJ2-3, with D possibly being TRBD2 (6 bases). This CDR3 spans 15 amino acids. Germline V gives CDR1 SEHNR, CDR2 FQNEAQ (reference sequence). Trimming took 5 bases from V and 2 from J, leaving 14 bases between them. CDR3 sequence (DNA): TGTGCCAGCAGCATCCAGCGGGTCCCCACAGATACGCAGTATTTT. It codes for CASSIQRVPTDTQYF.